The rows below give T cell receptor beta chains drawn from one sample of a study of T cell responses to AZD1222 COVID-19 vaccine. Profiled with immunoSEQ multiplex PCR; TCRdb holds only in-frame clones, not every one. In the table there are about 150,000 clones, roughly nine tenths of which are singletons. The sequencing used peripheral blood, collected on day 0 of AZD1222 vaccination. The source of these receptors is an adult in good health. CDR3s include the opening cysteine and the closing phenylalanine or tryptophan. Fields, in order: V gene, D gene, J gene, clone size, CDR3 DNA, CDR3 protein. D genes are given only for firm matches. Clone sizes are given selectively: once, few, many, or a class where the clone is expanded.

TRBV19	.	TRBJ1-5	.	TGTGCCAGTAGTATGGGGGGGGTCAATCAGCCCCAGCATTTT	CASSMGGVNQPQHF
TRBV7-6	TRBD2	TRBJ2-3	.	TGTGCCAGCAGCTTGCGGGGGGCCTACACAGATACGCAGTATTTT	CASSLRGAYTDTQYF
TRBV6-5	.	TRBJ1-4	.	TGTGCCAGCAGTTACTCTACGGCCCGGGTTGAAAAACTGTTTTTT	CASSYSTARVEKLFF
TRBV20-1	TRBD2	TRBJ2-7	.	TGCAGTGCTAGTAGCGGGAGTGTTGACGAGCAGTACTTC	CSASSGSVDEQYF
TRBV11-3	.	TRBJ2-1	.	TGTGCCAGCAGCTCCAGGGGGGGCTGGACCTACAATGAGCAGTTCTTC	CASSSRGGWTYNEQFF
TRBV5-4	TRBD2	TRBJ2-3	.	TGTGCCAGCAGCTTAGCGGGGGGGCTGGTGGATACGCAGTATTTT	CASSLAGGLVDTQYF
TRBV6-2/TRBV6-3	TRBD2	TRBJ2-5	.	TGTGCCAGCAGTTATGGACATTCTAGCGGGCAAGAGACCCAGTACTTC	CASSYGHSSGQETQYF
TRBV11-3	.	TRBJ1-1	.	TGTGCCAGCCAAGCCGTGCCTGGCCCGCATGAAGCTTTCTTT	CASQAVPGPHEAFF
TRBV3-1/TRBV3-2	TRBD1	TRBJ1-2	.	TGTGCCAGCAGCGGAGGAGGGACAGGGAAGGGCTATGGCTACACCTTC	CASSGGGTGKGYGYTF
TRBV4-3	TRBD1	TRBJ1-2	.	TGCGCCAGCAGCCAACGACAGGGAGACTATGGCTACACCTTC	CASSQRQGDYGYTF
TRBV11-1	TRBD1	TRBJ2-5	.	TGTGCCAGCAGCTTAGCCCGGGGACAGCCCCAAGAGACCCAGTACTTC	CASSLARGQPQETQYF
TRBV27	.	TRBJ2-7	.	TGTGCCAGCAGCAAAATGGGGGCGGAATGGGGGTTCGAGCAGTACTTC	CASSKMGAEWGFEQYF
TRBV6-1	TRBD2	TRBJ2-2	.	TGTGCCAGCAGTGGACTAGCGGGAGCCTTGACCACCGGGGAGCTGTTTTTT	CASSGLAGALTTGELFF
TRBV9	.	TRBJ1-2	.	TGTGCCAGCAGCGCGGGGGGTTCCCCCCGGCGAAACTATGGCTACACCTTC	CASSAGGSPRRNYGYTF
TRBV7-6	.	TRBJ1-5	once	TGTGCCAGCAGCATACAGGGAAACGGTGGTCAGCCCCAGCATTTT	CASSIQGNGGQPQHF
TRBV5-1	.	TRBJ1-3	.	TGCGCCAGCAGCTTGCCGGGGGACTCTGGAAACACCATATATTTT	CASSLPGDSGNTIYF
TRBV24-1	.	TRBJ2-3	.	TGTGCCACCAGCGATCAGGGCTTCACAGATACGCAGTATTTT	CATSDQGFTDTQYF
TRBV7-3	.	TRBJ1-6	.	TGTGCCAGCAGCTCGCTCGGGATTTACGGGGATTCACCCCTCCACTTT	CASSSLGIYGDSPLHF
TRBV5-1	TRBD1	TRBJ2-2	.	TGCGCCAGCAGTTACGGACAGGGGTCCGGGGAGCTGTTTTTT	CASSYGQGSGELFF
TRBV6-2/TRBV6-3	.	TRBJ1-2	.	TGTGCCAGCAGTTACTCCCTCCCTAACAGGGCAGGCTACACCTTC	CASSYSLPNRAGYTF
TRBV10-3	.	TRBJ1-3	few	TGTGCCATCAGTGATTTGGGTCCCTCTGGAAACACCATATATTTT	CAISDLGPSGNTIYF
TRBV7-2	.	TRBJ1-5	.	TGTGCCAGCAGCTTAGGTCAAGGGGCAACTCAGCCCCAGCATTTT	CASSLGQGATQPQHF
TRBV11-3	TRBD2	TRBJ2-1	once	TGTGCCAGCAGGGGACTAGCGGTAACTGAGCAGTTCTTC	CASRGLAVTEQFF
TRBV29-1	.	TRBJ2-1	few	TGCAGCGTCGACAGGTTCGATGAGCAGTTCTTC	CSVDRFDEQFF
TRBV14	.	TRBJ1-1	once	TGTGCCAGCAGCCAAAAGTTTCCCGGACGGGACACTGAAGCTTTCTTT	CASSQKFPGRDTEAFF
TRBV27	.	TRBJ1-5	once	TGTGCCAGCAGTCCGGTGGGTCAGCCCCAGCATTTT	CASSPVGQPQHF
TRBV7-3	TRBD1	TRBJ2-2	.	TGTGCCAGCAGCGAAACAGGGGGAACGAACACCGGGGAGCTGTTTTTT	CASSETGGTNTGELFF
TRBV6-5	.	TRBJ2-1	once	TGTGCCAGCAGACCACAGACGCATGAGCAGTTCTTC	CASRPQTHEQFF
TRBV27	.	TRBJ2-7	.	TGTGCCAGCAGTTCTTTTGGCAGCCAGAATTACGAGCAGTACTTC	CASSSFGSQNYEQYF
TRBV27	TRBD2	TRBJ2-1	.	TGTGCCAGCAGTTGGGGGGACTACATGAACAATGAGCAGTTCTTC	CASSWGDYMNNEQFF
TRBV28	.	TRBJ2-2	.	TGTGCCAGCAGTTTATTCAACGGGGAGCTGTTTTTT	CASSLFNGELFF
TRBV19	.	TRBJ1-5	once	TGTGCCAGTAGTATCCTCTCAACGGGGGGCAATCAGCCCCAGCATTTT	CASSILSTGGNQPQHF
TRBV7-8	.	TRBJ2-1	.	TGTGCCAGCACCCTGAGGGCCTCTAGAAATGAGCAGTTCTTC	CASTLRASRNEQFF
TRBV11-2	.	TRBJ2-1	.	TGTGCCAGCAGCTTAGGCCCTGACCGAAACTACAATGAGCAGTTCTTC	CASSLGPDRNYNEQFF
TRBV19	.	TRBJ2-2	.	TGTGCCAGTAGTATATCCGGGTGGGGCGACGGCACCGGGGAGCTGTTTTTT	CASSISGWGDGTGELFF
TRBV7-8	.	TRBJ1-6	.	TGTGCCAGCAGCTTAGATTTCCGGATGGGAGCTTCACCCCTCCACTTT	CASSLDFRMGASPLHF
TRBV10-3	TRBD1	TRBJ1-1	.	TGTGCCACCCTAGGGAGCGATGGGACAGCCAATGAAGCTTTCTTT	CATLGSDGTANEAFF
TRBV7-2	.	TRBJ1-6	.	TGTGCCAGCAGCTTTGGACAGACTAATTCACCCCTCCACTTT	CASSFGQTNSPLHF
TRBV5-1	TRBD1	TRBJ2-1	few	TGCGCCAGCAGCCCCCAAGTAGGGACAGGGAATTACAATGAGCAGTTCTTC	CASSPQVGTGNYNEQFF
TRBV6-2/TRBV6-3	TRBD2	TRBJ2-7	.	TGTGCCAGCAGTATTGTAGCGGGGACGAACTACGAGCAGTACTTC	CASSIVAGTNYEQYF
TRBV20-1	.	TRBJ1-1	.	TGCAGTGCCAGTTGGGGGAGCGGCGCTTTCTTT	CSASWGSGAFF
TRBV4-3	.	TRBJ1-5	.	TGCGCCAGCAGCCAAGATCGAGGGCCCCAGCATTTT	CASSQDRGPQHF
TRBV25-1	.	TRBJ1-5	.	TGTGCCAGCAGTGACCGGAATCAGCCCCAGCATTTT	CASSDRNQPQHF
TRBV4-3	.	TRBJ1-5	.	TGCGCCAGCAGCCAAGAGTTAGGATTCAATCAGCCCCAGCATTTT	CASSQELGFNQPQHF